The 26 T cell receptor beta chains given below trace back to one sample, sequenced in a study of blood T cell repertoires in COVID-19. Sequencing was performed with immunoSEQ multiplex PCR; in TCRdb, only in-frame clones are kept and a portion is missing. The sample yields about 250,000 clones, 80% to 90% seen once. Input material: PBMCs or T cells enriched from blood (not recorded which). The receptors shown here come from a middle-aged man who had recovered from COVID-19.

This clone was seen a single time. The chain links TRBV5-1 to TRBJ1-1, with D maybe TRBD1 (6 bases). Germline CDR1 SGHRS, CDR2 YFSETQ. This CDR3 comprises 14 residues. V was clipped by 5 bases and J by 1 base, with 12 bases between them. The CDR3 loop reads CASRKDSGNTEAFF. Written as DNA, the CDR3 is TGCGCCAGCAGGAAGGACAGCGGGAACACTGAAGCTTTCTTT.

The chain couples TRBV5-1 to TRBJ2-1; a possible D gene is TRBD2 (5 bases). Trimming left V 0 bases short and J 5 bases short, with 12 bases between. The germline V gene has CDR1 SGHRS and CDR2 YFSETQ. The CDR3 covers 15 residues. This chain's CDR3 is CASSLVRDIDNEQFF. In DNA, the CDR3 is TGCGCCAGCAGCTTGGTACGGGATATCGACAATGAGCAGTTCTTC. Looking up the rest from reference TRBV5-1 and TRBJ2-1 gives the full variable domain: KAGVTQTPRYLIKTRGQQVTLSCSPISGHRSVSWYQQTPGQGLQFLFEYFSETQRNKGNFPGRFSGRQFSNSRSEMNVSTLELGDSALYLCASSLVRDIDNEQFFGPGTRLTVL.

The CDR3 region has the DNA TGTGCCAGCAGCCAAGGACAGCGGGATGGCTACACCTTC. Protein: CASSQGQRDGYTF. The chain employs TRBV3-1 (or the pseudogene TRBV3-2) and TRBJ1-2, with a tentative D call TRBD1 (5 bases). V was shortened by 1 base and J by 6 bases, with 9 bases between the two germline ends. This CDR3 is built from 13 residues. Germline V lookup: CDR1 LGHDT, CDR2 YNNKEL (reference sequence).

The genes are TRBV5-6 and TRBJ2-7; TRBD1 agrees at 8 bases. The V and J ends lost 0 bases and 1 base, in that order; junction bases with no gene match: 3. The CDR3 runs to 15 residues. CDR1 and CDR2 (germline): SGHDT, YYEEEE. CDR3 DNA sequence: TGTGCCAGCAGCTTGGAGGGACAGGAATCCTACGAGCAGTACTTC. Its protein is CASSLEGQESYEQYF.

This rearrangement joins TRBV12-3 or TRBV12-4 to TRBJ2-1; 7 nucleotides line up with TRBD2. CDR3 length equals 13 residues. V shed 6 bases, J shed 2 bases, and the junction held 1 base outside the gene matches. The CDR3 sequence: CASRRGAYNEQFF. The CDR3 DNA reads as TGTGCCAGCAGACGGGGGGCCTACAATGAGCAGTTCTTC.

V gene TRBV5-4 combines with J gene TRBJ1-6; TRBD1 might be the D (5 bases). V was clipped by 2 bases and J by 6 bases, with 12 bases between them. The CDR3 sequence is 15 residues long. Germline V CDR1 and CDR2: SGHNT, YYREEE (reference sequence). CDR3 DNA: TGTGCCAGCAGCTTCCATACGGACATTAATTCACCCCTCCACTTT. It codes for CASSFHTDINSPLHF.

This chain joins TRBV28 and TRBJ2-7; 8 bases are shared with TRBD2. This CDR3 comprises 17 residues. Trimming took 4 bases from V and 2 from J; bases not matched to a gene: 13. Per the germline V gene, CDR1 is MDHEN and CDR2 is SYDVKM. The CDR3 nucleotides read TGTGCCAGCAGTTCCGGACAGATATTTAGCGGGACCTACGAGCAGTACTTC. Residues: CASSSGQIFSGTYEQYF.

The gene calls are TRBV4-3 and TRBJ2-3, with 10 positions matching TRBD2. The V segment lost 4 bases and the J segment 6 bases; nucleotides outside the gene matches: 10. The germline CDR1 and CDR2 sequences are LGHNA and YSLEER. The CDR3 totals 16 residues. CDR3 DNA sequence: TGCGCCAGCAGCCCCGCTGCGACTAGCGGGTCCGATACGCAGTATTTT. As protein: CASSPAATSGSDTQYF.

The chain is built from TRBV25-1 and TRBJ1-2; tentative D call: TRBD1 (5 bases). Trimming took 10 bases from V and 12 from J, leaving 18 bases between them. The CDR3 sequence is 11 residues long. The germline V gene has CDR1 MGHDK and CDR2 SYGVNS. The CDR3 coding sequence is TGTGCCACCTCGGCGGGGCCTCGAAACACCTTC. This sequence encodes CATSAGPRNTF.

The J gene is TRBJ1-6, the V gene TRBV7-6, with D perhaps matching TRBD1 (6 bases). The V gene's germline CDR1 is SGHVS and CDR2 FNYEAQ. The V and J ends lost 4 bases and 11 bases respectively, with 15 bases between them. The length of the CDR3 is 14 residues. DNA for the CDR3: TGTGCCAGCAGCTCCGGGGTGGGGGCTACACCCCTCCACTTT. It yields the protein CASSSGVGATPLHF.

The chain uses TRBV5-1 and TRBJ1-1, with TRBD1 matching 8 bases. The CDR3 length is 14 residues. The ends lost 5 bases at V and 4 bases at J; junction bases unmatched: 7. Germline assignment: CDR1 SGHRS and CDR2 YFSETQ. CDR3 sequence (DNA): TGCGCCAGCAGAGAGAACAGGGGGGGCACTGAAGCTTTCTTT. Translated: CASRENRGGTEAFF.

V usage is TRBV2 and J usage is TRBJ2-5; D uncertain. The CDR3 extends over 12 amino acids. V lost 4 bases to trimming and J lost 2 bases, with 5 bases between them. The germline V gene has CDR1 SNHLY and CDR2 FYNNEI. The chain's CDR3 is CASSVAQETQYF. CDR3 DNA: TGTGCCAGCAGTGTGGCACAAGAGACCCAGTACTTC.

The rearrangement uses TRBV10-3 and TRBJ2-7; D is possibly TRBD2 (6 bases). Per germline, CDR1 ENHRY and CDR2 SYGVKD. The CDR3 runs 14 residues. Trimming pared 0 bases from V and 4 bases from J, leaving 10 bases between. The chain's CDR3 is CAISESGTSYEQYF. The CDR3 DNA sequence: TGTGCCATCAGTGAGTCGGGGACTTCGTACGAGCAGTACTTC.

For the CDR3, the DNA is TGTGCCAGCAGAGCCTTACGGAACTATGGCTACACCTTC. Protein: CASRALRNYGYTF. The chain employs TRBV6-5 and TRBJ1-2, with D unresolved. CDR1 is MNHEY and CDR2 is SVGAGI in the germline V gene. The V and J ends lost 6 bases and 2 bases respectively, with 10 bases between them. The CDR3 contains 13 residues.

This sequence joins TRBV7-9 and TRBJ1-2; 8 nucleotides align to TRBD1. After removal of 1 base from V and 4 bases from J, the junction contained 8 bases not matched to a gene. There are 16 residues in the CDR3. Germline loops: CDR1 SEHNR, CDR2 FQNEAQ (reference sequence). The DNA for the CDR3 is TGTGCCAGCAGCTTAGAAGGGGACAGGTTAATCTATGGCTACACCTTC. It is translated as CASSLEGDRLIYGYTF. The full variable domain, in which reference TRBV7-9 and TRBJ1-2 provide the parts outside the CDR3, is DTGVSQNPRHKITKRGQNVTFRCDPISEHNRLYWYRQTLGQGPEFLTYFQNEAQLEKSRLLSDRFSAERPKGSFSTLEIQRTEQGDSAMYLCASSLEGDRLIYGYTFGSGTRLTVV.

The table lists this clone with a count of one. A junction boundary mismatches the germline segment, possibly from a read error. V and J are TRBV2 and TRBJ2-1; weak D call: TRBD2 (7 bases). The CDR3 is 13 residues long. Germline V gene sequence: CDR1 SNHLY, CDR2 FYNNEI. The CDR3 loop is CASREGGVGEQFF. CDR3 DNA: TGTGCCAGCAGGGAAGGGGGGGTCGGTGAGCAGTTCTTC. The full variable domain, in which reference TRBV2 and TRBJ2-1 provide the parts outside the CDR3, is EPEVTQTPSHQVTQMGQEVILRCVPISNHLYFYWYRQILGQKVEFLVSFYNNEISEKSEIFDDQFSVERPDGSNFTLKIRSTKLEDSAMYFCASREGGVGEQFFGPGTRLTVL.

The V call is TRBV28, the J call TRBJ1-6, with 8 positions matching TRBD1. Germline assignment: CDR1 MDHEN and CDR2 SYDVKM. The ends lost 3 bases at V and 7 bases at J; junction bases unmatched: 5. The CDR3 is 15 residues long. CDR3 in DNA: TGTGCCAGCAGTTTGGGGACAGGCGGGAATTCACCCCTCCACTTT. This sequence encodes CASSLGTGGNSPLHF.

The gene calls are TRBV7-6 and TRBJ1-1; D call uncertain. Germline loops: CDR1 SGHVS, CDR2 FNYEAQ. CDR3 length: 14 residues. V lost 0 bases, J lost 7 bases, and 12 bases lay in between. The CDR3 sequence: CASSLAGGQDEAFF. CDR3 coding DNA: TGTGCCAGCAGCTTAGCGGGAGGGCAGGATGAAGCTTTCTTT. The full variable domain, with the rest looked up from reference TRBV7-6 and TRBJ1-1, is GAGVSQSPRYKVTKRGQDVALRCDPISGHVSLYWYRQALGQGPEFLTYFNYEAQQDKSGLPNDRFSAERPEGSISTLTIQRTEQRDSAMYRCASSLAGGQDEAFFGQGTRLTVV.

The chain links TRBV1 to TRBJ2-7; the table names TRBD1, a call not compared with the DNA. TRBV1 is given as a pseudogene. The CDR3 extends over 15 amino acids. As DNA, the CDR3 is TGCACCACCCCGTGTAATGACAGGGTATCCAACGAGCAGTACTTC. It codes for CTTPCNDRVSNEQYF.

CDR3 in DNA: TGCAGCTTATCACAGGGGAAGGGTGAAAAACTGTTTTTT. It specifies CSLSQGKGEKLFF. The chain uses TRBV29-1 and TRBJ1-4; 7 bases are shared with TRBD1. V shed 8 bases, J shed 7 bases, and the junction held 10 bases outside the gene matches. The germline V gene encodes CDR1 SQVTM and CDR2 ANQGSEA. The CDR3 is 13 residues long.

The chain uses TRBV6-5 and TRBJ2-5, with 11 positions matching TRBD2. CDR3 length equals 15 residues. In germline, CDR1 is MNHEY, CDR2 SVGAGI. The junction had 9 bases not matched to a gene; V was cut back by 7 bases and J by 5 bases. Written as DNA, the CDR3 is TGTGCCAGCACAGGACTAGCGGGCCTTGCGGAGACCCAGTACTTC. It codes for CASTGLAGLAETQYF.

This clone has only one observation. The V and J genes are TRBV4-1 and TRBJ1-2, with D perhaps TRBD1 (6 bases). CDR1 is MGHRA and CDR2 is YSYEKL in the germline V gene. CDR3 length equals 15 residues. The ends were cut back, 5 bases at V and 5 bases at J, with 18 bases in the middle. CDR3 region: CASSARTVRGYGYTF. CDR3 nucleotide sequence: TGCGCCAGCAGCGCGCGGACAGTTCGGGGATATGGCTACACCTTC.

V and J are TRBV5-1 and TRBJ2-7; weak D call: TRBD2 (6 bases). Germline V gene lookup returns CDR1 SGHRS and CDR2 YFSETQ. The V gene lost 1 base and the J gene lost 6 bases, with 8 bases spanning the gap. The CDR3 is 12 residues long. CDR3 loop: CASSLQGLEQYF. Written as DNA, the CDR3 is TGCGCCAGCAGCTTGCAGGGACTCGAGCAGTACTTC. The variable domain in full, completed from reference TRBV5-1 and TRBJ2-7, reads KAGVTQTPRYLIKTRGQQVTLSCSPISGHRSVSWYQQTPGQGLQFLFEYFSETQRNKGNFPGRFSGRQFSNSRSEMNVSTLELGDSALYLCASSLQGLEQYFGPGTRLTVT.

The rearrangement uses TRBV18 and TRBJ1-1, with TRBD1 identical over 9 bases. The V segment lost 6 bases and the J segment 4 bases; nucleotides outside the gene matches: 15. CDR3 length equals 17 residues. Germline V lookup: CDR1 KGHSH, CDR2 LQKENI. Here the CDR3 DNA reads TGTGCCAGCTCGCAAACAGGGGGCGGCCTATGGCCCACTGAAGCTTTCTTT. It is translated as CASSQTGGGLWPTEAFF.

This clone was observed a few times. In nucleotides, the CDR3 is TGTGCCAGCAGCGCAAGGACCGGGACAGGGCCTAATAACTATGGCTACACCTTC. Protein sequence: CASSARTGTGPNNYGYTF. The chain links TRBV9 to TRBJ1-2; 9 bases map to TRBD1. The length of the CDR3 is 18 residues. The V segment lost 3 bases and the J segment 1 base; nucleotides outside the gene matches: 13. Germline V lookup: CDR1 SGDLS, CDR2 YYNGEE.

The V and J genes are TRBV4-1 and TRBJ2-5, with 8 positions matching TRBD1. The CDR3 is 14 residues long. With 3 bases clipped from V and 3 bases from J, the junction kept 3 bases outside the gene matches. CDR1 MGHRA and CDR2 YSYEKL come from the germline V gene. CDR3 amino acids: CASSHGQGKETQYF. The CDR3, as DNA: TGCGCCAGCAGCCACGGACAGGGAAAAGAGACCCAGTACTTC.